This T cell receptor (beta chain) was recovered during a study of T cells in Graves' hyperthyroidism and ophthalmopathy. Looking at the study overall: Staff took peripheral blood when the initial diagnosis was made, before any treatment began. Study outcomes and limitations: Before onset, by a median of around 6.4 months, the model predicted ophthalmopathy. Ophthalmopathy and stable hyperthyroidism were separated by a 13 V-J model.

V shed 7 bases, J shed 4 bases, and the junction held 9 bases outside the gene matches. This CDR3 region has 14 residues. Before ophthalmopathy appeared, progressors gave blood at initial hyperthyroidism diagnosis. Using RNA transcripts as the source, TCR beta CDR3 regions were amplified. The TCR CDR3 was amplified in a first-round RT-PCR using the HTBI primer set. Using its own MiXCR run on the multiplex PCR reads, TCRdb lists one record per CDR3 protein. Of around 380,000 distinct CDR3 sequences in the sample, around an eighth are singletons; the top ten hold less than 25%. This clonotype came up many times. The antigen remains unidentified.

Input material: blood. The rearrangement uses TRBV12-3 or TRBV12-4 and TRBJ2-7, with TRBD1 matching over 8 bases. The receptor comes from a man aged 25-40 years with Graves' hyperthyroidism that later progressed to Graves' ophthalmopathy. CDR3 coding DNA: TGTGCCAGCACTTCCTCGGACAGGGCGTACGAGCAGTACTTC. Its protein product is CASTSSDRAYEQYF.